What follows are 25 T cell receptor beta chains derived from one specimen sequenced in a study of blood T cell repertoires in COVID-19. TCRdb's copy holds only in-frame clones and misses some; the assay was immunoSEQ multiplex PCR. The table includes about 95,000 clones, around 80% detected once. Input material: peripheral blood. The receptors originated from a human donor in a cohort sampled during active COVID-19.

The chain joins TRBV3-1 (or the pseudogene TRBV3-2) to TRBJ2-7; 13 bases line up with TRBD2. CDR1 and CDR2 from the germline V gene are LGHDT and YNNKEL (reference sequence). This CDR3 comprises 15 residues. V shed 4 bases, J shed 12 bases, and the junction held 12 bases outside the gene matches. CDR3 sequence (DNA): TGTGCCAGCAGCCTAGGGACTAGCGGGACGGGGATACGGTACTTC. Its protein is CASSLGTSGTGIRYF.

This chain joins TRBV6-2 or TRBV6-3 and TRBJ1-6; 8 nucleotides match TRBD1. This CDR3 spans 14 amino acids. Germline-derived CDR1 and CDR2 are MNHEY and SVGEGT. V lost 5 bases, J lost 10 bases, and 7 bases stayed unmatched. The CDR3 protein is CASSPRTGSSPLHF. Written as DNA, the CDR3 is TGTGCCAGCAGTCCCCGGACAGGGAGCTCACCCCTCCACTTT.

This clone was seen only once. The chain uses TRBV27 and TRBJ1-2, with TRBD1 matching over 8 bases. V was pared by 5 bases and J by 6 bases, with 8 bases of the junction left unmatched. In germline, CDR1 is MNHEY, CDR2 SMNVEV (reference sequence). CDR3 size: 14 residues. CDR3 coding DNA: TGTGCCAGCAGTCCGACGGGACAGGCCCATGGCTACACCTTC. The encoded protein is CASSPTGQAHGYTF.

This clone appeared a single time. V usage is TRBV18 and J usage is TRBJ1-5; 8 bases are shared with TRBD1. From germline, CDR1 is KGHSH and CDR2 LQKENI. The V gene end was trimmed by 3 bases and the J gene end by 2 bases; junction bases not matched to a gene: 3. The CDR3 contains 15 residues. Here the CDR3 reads CASSPTGVGNQPQHF. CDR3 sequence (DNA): TGTGCCAGCTCACCGACAGGGGTTGGCAATCAGCCCCAGCATTTT.

The CDR3 reads CASSIERRTGGDRPQHF. CDR3 DNA: TGTGCCAGTAGTATAGAAAGGAGGACAGGAGGCGATCGACCCCAGCATTTT. The rearrangement joins TRBV19 to TRBJ1-5; 7 positions match TRBD1. Germline trimming cut 0 bases from V and 10 bases from J; bases unmatched to any gene: 15. This CDR3 is built from 17 residues. The germline V gene has CDR1 LNHDA and CDR2 SQIVND (reference sequence). Complete variable domain (other parts from reference TRBV19 and TRBJ1-5): DGGITQSPKYLFRKEGQNVTLSCEQNLNHDAMYWYRQDPGQGLRLIYYSQIVNDFQKGDIAEGYSVSREKKESFPLTVTSAQKNPTAFYLCASSIERRTGGDRPQHFGDGTRLSIL.

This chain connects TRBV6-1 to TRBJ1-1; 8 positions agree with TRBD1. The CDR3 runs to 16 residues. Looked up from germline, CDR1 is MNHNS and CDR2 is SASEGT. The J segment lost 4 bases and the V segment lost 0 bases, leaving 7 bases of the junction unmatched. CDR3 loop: CASSEAWRQGATEAFF. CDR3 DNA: TGTGCCAGCAGTGAAGCGTGGAGGCAGGGGGCCACTGAAGCTTTCTTT.

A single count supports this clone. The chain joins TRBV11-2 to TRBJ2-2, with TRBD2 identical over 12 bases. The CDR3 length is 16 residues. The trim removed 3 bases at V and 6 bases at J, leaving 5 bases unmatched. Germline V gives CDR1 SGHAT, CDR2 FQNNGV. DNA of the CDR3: TGTGCCAGCAGCTTTGCTAGCGGGAGGGTCTCCGGGGAGCTGTTTTTT. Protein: CASSFASGRVSGELFF.

The CDR3 sequence is CASSQDWARADTQYF. The CDR3 DNA follows: TGTGCCAGCAGCCAAGATTGGGCGCGAGCCGACACGCAGTATTTT. This chain connects TRBV3-1 (or the pseudogene TRBV3-2) to TRBJ2-3; D unresolved. Germline CDR1 is LGHDT and CDR2 is YNNKEL (reference sequence). Trimming shortened V by 0 bases and J by 9 bases, and 16 bases separated the two germline ends. The CDR3 length is 15 residues.

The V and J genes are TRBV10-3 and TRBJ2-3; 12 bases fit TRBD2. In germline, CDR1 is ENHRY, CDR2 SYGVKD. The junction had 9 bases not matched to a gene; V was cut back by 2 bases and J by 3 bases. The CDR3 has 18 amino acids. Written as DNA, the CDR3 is TGTGCCATCAGTGAGCCGGGACTAGCGGGCCGGGGGACAGATACGCAGTATTTT. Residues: CAISEPGLAGRGTDTQYF.

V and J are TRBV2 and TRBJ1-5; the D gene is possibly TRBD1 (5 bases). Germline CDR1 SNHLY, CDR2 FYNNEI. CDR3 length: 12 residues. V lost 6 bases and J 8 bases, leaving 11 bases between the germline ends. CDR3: CASRQGGEPQHF. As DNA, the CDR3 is TGTGCCAGCAGGCAGGGAGGGGAGCCCCAGCATTTT.

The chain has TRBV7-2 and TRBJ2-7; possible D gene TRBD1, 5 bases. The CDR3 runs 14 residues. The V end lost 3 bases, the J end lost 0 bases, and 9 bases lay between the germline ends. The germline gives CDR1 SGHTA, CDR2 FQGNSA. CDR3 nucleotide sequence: TGTGCCAGCAGCTTGGGGCGAAACTCCTACGAGCAGTACTTC. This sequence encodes CASSLGRNSYEQYF. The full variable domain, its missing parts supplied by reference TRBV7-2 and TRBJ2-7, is GAGVSQSPSNKVTEKGKDVELRCDPISGHTALYWYRQSLGQGLEFLIYFQGNSAPDKSGLPSDRFSAERTGGSVSTLTIQRTQQEDSAVYLCASSLGRNSYEQYFGPGTRLTVT.

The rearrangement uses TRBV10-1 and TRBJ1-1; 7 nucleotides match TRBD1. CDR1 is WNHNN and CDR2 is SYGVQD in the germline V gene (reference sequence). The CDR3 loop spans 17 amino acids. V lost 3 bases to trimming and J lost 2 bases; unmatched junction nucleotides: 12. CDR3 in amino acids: CASSETVPGQRNTEAFF. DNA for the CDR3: TGCGCCAGCAGTGAAACCGTACCGGGACAGAGAAACACTGAAGCTTTCTTT.

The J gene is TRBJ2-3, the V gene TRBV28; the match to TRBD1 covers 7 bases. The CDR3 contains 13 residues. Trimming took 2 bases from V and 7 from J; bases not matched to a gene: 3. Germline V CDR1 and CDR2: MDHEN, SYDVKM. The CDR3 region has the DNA TGTGCCAGCAGTTTAGGGACAGACCATACGCAGTATTTT. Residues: CASSLGTDHTQYF. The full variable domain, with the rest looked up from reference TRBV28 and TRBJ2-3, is DVKVTQSSRYLVKRTGEKVFLECVQDMDHENMFWYRQDPGLGLRLIYFSYDVKMKEKGDIPEGYSVSREKKERFSLILESASTNQTSMYLCASSLGTDHTQYFGPGTRLTVL.

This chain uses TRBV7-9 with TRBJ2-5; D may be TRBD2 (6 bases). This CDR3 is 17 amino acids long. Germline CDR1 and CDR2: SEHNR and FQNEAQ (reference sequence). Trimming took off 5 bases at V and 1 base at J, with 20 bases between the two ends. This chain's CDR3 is CASSRSTREPAQETQYF. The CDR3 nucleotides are TGTGCCAGCAGCCGATCGACCCGGGAGCCGGCCCAAGAGACCCAGTACTTC.

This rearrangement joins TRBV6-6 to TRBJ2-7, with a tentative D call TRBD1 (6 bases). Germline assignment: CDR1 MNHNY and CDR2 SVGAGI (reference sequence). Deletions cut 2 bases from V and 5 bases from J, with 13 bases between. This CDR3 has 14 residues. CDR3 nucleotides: TGTGCCAGCAGTTACGTCAGGGGAGTGAACGAGCAGTACTTC. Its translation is CASSYVRGVNEQYF.

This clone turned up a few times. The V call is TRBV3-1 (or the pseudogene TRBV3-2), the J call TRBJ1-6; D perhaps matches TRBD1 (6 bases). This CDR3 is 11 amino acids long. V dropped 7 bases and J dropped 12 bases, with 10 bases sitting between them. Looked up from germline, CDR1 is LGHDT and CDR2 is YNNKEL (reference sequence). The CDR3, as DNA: TGTGCCAGCAACAAACAGGGACCCCTCCACTTT. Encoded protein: CASNKQGPLHF.

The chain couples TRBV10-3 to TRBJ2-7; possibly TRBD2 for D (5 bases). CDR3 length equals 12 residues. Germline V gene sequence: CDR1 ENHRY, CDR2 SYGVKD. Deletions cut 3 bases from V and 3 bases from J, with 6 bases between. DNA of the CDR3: TGTGCCATCAGTGACGGGGTCTACGAGCAGTACTTC. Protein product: CAISDGVYEQYF.

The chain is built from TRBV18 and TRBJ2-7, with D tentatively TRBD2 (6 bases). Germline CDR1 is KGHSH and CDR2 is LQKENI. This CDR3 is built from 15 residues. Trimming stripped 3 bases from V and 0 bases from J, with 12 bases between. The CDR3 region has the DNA TGTGCCAGCTCACCCGGAGAGCGGGCCTCCTACGAGCAGTACTTC. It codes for CASSPGERASYEQYF.

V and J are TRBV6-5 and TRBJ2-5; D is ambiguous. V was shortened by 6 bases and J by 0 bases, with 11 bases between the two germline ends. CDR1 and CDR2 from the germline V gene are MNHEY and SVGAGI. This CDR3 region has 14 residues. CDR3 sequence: CASSPPLYQETQYF. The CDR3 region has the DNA TGTGCCAGCAGCCCCCCCTTGTACCAAGAGACCCAGTACTTC.

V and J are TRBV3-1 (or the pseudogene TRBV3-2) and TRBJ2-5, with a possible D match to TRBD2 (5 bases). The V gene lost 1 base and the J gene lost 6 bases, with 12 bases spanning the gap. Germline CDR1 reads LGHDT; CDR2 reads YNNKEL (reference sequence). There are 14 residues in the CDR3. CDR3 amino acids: CASSQGGEAKTQYF. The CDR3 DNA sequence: TGTGCCAGCAGCCAAGGGGGAGAGGCGAAGACCCAGTACTTC.

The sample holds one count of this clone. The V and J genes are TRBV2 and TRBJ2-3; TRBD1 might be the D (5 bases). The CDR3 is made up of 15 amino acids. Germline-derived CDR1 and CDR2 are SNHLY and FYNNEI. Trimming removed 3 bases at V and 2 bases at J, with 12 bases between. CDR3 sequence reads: CASSDPGRDTDTQYF. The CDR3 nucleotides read TGTGCCAGCAGTGATCCCGGCAGGGACACAGATACGCAGTATTTT.

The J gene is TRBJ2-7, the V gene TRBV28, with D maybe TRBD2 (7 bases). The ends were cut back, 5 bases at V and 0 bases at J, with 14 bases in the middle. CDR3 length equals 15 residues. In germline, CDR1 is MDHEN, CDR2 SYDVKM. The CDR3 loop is CASSTAGAGSYEQYF. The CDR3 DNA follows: TGTGCCAGCAGTACTGCGGGGGCAGGCTCCTACGAGCAGTACTTC.

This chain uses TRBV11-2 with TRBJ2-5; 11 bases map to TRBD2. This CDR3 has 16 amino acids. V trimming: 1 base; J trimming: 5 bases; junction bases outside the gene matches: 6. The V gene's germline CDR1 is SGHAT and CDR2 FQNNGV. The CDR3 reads CASSLVTSGSGETQYF. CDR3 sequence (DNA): TGTGCCAGCAGCTTAGTCACTAGCGGGAGTGGGGAGACCCAGTACTTC. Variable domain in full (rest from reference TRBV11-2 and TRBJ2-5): EAGVAQSPRYKIIEKRQSVAFWCNPISGHATLYWYQQILGQGPKLLIQFQNNGVVDDSQLPKDRFSAERLKGVDSTLKIQPAKLEDSAVYLCASSLVTSGSGETQYFGPGTRLLVL.

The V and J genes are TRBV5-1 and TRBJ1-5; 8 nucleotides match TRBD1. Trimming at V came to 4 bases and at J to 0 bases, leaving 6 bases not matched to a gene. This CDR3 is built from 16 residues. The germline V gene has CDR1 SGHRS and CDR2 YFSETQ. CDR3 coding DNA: TGCGCCAGCAGCACTGGGACAGGCAATAGCAATCAGCCCCAGCATTTT. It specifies CASSTGTGNSNQPQHF.

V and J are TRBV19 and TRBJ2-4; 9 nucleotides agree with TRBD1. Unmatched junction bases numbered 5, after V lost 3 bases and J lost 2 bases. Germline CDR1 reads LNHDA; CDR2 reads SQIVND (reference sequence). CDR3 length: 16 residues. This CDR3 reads CASSIGQGLTKNIQYF. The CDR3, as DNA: TGTGCCAGTAGTATCGGACAGGGGCTAACCAAAAACATTCAGTACTTC. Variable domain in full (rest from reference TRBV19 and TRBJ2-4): DGGITQSPKYLFRKEGQNVTLSCEQNLNHDAMYWYRQDPGQGLRLIYYSQIVNDFQKGDIAEGYSVSREKKESFPLTVTSAQKNPTAFYLCASSIGQGLTKNIQYFGAGTRLSVL.